This T cell receptor (beta chain) was found in a study of regulatory T cells in long-lasting Graves disease. Study outcomes and limitations: Persistent disease exhibited a predilection for TRBV28, TRBJ1-2 and TRBJ2-5.

This CDR3 has 15 amino acids. The germline V and J ends were trimmed by 0 bases and 9 bases, with 15 bases remaining between them. Looked up from germline, CDR1 is SGHRS and CDR2 is YFSETQ. Time point defined: newly diagnosed GD, antithyroid drugs for less than 3 months. Researchers made the TCR library from RNA that was extracted from PBMCs. This clonotype has more than one count but fewer than ten. Its antigen is not identified. Researchers made TCR beta libraries by using iRepertoire HTBI primers and running Arm-PCR on CDR3 regions. One entry per CDR3 protein, called by TCRdb with MiXCR from the multiplex PCR reads. The sample records about 500,000 distinct CDR3 sequences, more than 10% being singletons. These same records also appear under a second study, on T cells in Graves' hyperthyroidism and ophthalmopathy. That work adds: Also found in blood were most expanded thyroid clonotypes above 0.001.

The sequence derives from a woman aged 25 to 39 with Graves disease. The chain couples TRBV5-1 to TRBJ2-2; either TRBD1 or TRBD2 may fit D (5 bases each). The source material was peripheral blood mononuclear cells (PBMCs), sampled at new diagnosis, from a patient treated with antithyroid drugs. The DNA of the CDR3 is TGCGCCAGCAGCTTGGTGGCAGGGACCAGCCGGGAGCTGTTTTTT. It yields the protein CASSLVAGTSRELFF. Complete variable domain (other parts from reference TRBV5-1 and TRBJ2-2): KAGVTQTPRYLIKTRGQQVTLSCSPISGHRSVSWYQQTPGQGLQFLFEYFSETQRNKGNFPGRFSGRQFSNSRSEMNVSTLELGDSALYLCASSLVAGTSRELFFGEGSRLTVL.